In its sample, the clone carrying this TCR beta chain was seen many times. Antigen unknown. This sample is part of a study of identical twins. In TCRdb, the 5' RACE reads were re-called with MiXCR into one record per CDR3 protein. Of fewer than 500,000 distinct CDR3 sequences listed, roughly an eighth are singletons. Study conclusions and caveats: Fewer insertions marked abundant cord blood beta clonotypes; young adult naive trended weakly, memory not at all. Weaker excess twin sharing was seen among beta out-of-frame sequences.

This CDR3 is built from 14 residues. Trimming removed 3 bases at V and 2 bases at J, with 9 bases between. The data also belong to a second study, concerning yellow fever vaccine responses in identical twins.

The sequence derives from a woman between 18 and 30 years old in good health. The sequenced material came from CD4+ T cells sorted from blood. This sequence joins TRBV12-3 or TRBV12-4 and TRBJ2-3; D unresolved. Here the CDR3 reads CASSFGGYTDTQYF. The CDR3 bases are TGTGCCAGCAGTTTCGGCGGTTACACAGATACGCAGTATTTT.